The entry below gives a single T cell receptor beta chain sequence along with its context. Which antigen it targets is not known. No base quality values were provided; no much bigger clone lies one nucleotide off. The sample is drawn from a study of T cell changes during pregnancy in multiple sclerosis (dated by TCRdb to the late 2010s). About the study as a whole: Changes in the T cell repertoire over the course of pregnancy were examined in this study in women with multiple sclerosis.

Libraries came from the immunoSEQ multiplex PCR assay. TCRdb took this table from immuneACCESS and kept in-frame rearrangements with V and J called. Such tables lack part of the clones; where checked against another copy, unresolved V genes explain under half of the gap, and the rest is unexplained. The sample table holds roughly 69,000 clones, of which approximately 90% were seen once. The ten largest clonotypes hold 1.4% of the sample. For CDR1 and CDR2, the germline V gene lists SGHAT and FQNNGV. The cysteine opens and the phenylalanine closes a CDR3 of 14 amino acids. Of the read, only the CDR3 DNA is kept; its 42 bases are in frame from base 1. V is reduced by 5 bases and J by 2 bases, leaving a spacing of 13 bases between them.

This sequence was found in a female donor with multiple sclerosis, enrolled in a pregnancy study. Sequencing used peripheral blood, obtained in the second trimester of pregnancy. This sequence uses TRBV11-2 and TRBJ2-7; the D gene is possibly TRBD1, with 6 bases matching. In nucleotides, the sequence is TGTGCCAGCAGCGCGACAGGTAACCCCTACGAGCAGTACTTC. Its product reads: CASSATGNPYEQYF.